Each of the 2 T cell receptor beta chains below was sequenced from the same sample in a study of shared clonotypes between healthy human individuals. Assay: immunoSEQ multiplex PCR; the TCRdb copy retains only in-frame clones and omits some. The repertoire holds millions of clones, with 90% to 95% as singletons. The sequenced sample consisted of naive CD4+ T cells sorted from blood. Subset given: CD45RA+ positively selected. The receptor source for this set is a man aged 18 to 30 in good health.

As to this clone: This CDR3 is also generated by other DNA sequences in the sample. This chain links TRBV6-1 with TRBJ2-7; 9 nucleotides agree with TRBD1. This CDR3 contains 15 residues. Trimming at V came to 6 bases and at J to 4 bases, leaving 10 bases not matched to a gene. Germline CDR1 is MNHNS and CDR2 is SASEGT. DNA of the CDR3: TGTGCCAGCAGAGAAACCGGGACAGGGACTTACGAGCAGTACTTC. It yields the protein CASRETGTGTYEQYF.

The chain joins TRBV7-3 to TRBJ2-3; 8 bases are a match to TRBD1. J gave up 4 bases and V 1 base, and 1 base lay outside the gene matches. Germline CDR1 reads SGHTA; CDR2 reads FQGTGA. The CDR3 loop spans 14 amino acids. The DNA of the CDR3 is TGTGCCAGCAGCTTAATGACAGGGGCAGATACGCAGTATTTT. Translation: CASSLMTGADTQYF.